This T cell receptor (beta chain) originates from a study of blood T cell repertoires in COVID-19. The overall study: Samples of COVID-19 (acute and convalescent) were obtained from the United States, Italy and Spain. PBMCs, B-cell-depleted T cells, or T cells were the source of the cDNA or gDNA that made up the material.

J gave up 1 base and V 3 bases, and 4 bases lay outside the gene matches. The germline V gene encodes CDR1 DFQATT and CDR2 SNEGSKA (reference sequence). CDR3 length equals 15 residues. This clone has only one observation. The protocol was immunoSEQ multiplex PCR, while the TCRdb copy is restricted to in-frame clones and leaves out a portion. The sample holds 100,000 to 150,000 clones, about four fifths seen once. The source is a woman aged 55-70 years with active or convalescent COVID-19. The chain carries TRBV20-1 and TRBJ1-5, with 9 bases that match TRBD1. The source material was peripheral blood. The DNA for the CDR3 is TGCAGTGCTAGTCACAGGGGGCTGAGCAATCAGCCCCAGCATTTT. The encoded protein is CSASHRGLSNQPQHF.